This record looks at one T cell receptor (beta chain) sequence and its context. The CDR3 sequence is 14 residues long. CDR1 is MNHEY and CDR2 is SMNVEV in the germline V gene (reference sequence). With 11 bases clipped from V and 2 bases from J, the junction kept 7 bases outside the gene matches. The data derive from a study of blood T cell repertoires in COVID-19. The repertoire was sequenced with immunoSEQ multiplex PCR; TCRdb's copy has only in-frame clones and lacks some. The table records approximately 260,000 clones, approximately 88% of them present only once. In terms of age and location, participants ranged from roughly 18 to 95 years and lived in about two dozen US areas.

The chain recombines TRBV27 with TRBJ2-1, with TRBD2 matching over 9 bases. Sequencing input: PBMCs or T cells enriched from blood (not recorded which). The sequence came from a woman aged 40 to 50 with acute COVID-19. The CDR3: CASRPSGAYNEQFF. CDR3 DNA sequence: TGTGCCTCGCGGCCTAGCGGGGCCTACAATGAGCAGTTCTTC.